The present TCR beta chain was sequenced within a study of Ad26.COV2.S vaccination and SARS-CoV-2 variants. V dropped 5 bases and J dropped 3; count of bases not matched to a gene: 13. The CDR3 covers 17 residues. CDR1 is SGHTA and CDR2 is FQGNSA in the germline V gene. Study outcomes and limitations: With respect to non-spike TCR breadth, vaccine and placebo recipients were similar.

In regard to this clone: Its antigen is unidentified.

Method: immunoSEQ multiplex PCR; TCRdb's copy keeps in-frame clones and lacks some. The sample lists 300,000 to 400,000 clones, 88% seen once, with 6.4% in the top ten. Treatment here: some 20 received Ad26.COV2.S at low or high dose, single or two shots; 5 received placebo; per-sample allocation not given. At day 63 after the first vaccine or placebo injection, samples were drawn. As its vector, the vaccine had Ad26, which expressed Wuhan-strain SARS-CoV-2 spike. The sequence came from a person aged 18-65 years who received the Ad26.COV2.S COVID-19 vaccine or a placebo. The sample in question was peripheral blood, obtained in a trial of Ad26.COV2.S vaccine versus placebo. The V gene is TRBV7-2, the J gene TRBJ1-5; 7 bases match TRBD1. The DNA of the CDR3 is TGTGCCAGCAGCATTATTCGAGGGGACAGACTCAATCAGCCCCAGCATTTT. This gives the protein CASSIIRGDRLNQPQHF.